These T cell receptor beta chains were read from a single sample in a study of blood T cells in healthy people across ages. TCRdb re-called the 5' RACE reads through MiXCR, storing one row per CDR3 protein. Among roughly 1,800,000 distinct CDR3 sequences listed, about 50% were seen once. The specimen sequenced was blood. The receptors stem from a woman aged 40 to 50 in good health. Both conserved end residues are part of each CDR3. D genes are given only for firm matches. Size tells how often a clone was seen (once, few, many) or the class of an expanded clone, and some rows leave it out.

clone size,D gene,J gene,CDR3 length,V gene,CDR3 DNA,CDR3 protein
few,NA,TRBJ1-1,12,TRBV20-1,TGCAGTGCTAGAGGTGAAAGCCGTGAAGCTTTCTTT,CSARGESREAFF
NA,NA,TRBJ1-4,17,TRBV4-3,TGCGCCAGCAGCCAAGCAGATACCGGGACATCCCTCGAAAAACTGTTTTTT,CASSQADTGTSLEKLFF
NA,NA,TRBJ2-7,17,TRBV27,TGTGCCAGCAGTTTAATTTACGGTAGGGTGTCCTCCTACGAGCAGTACTTC,CASSLIYGRVSSYEQYF
NA,NA,TRBJ2-1,14,TRBV19,TGTGCCAGTAGTATGGTCGACAGTTACAATGAGCAGTTCTTC,CASSMVDSYNEQFF
NA,TRBD1,TRBJ1-5,19,TRBV7-2,TGTGCCAGCAGCTTATGGGCACAAGGGACAGGCAGGGGCAATCAGCCCCAGCATTTT,CASSLWAQGTGRGNQPQHF
few,NA,TRBJ2-7,12,TRBV25-1,TGTGCCACCGCGGACCTGGCCTACGAGCAGTACTTC,CATADLAYEQYF
few,NA,TRBJ2-4,12,TRBV28,TGTGCCAGCAGTTTTGGCAAAAACATTCAGTACTTC,CASSFGKNIQYF
NA,TRBD1,TRBJ2-5,13,TRBV20-1,TGCACCTTCGCGAGGACAGGGGCAGAGACCCAGTACTTC,CTFARTGAETQYF
NA,NA,TRBJ2-7,14,TRBV7-9,TGTGCCAGCAGCCGTATGGGGGTACAGGTCGAGCAGTACTTC,CASSRMGVQVEQYF
few,NA,TRBJ2-1,15,TRBV5-1,TGCGCCAGCAGCTTGGGCACAAAAACTCTAAATGAGCAGTTCTTC,CASSLGTKTLNEQFF
few,TRBD1,TRBJ2-7,15,TRBV10-3,TGTGCCATCAGCGCCGGGACAGGGAGCTCCTACGAGCAGTACTTC,CAISAGTGSSYEQYF
once,NA,TRBJ2-6,16,TRBV29-1,TGCAGCGTTGAGGAGGGCCCCGGCTCTGGGGCCAGCGTCCTGACTTTC,CSVEEGPGSGASVLTF
NA,NA,TRBJ2-3,14,TRBV7-2,TGTGCCAGCGGCCGGCAGGGGAGGTCAGATACGCAGTATTTT,CASGRQGRSDTQYF
NA,NA,TRBJ2-7,14,TRBV20-1,TGCAGTGCTGCCGCTCCTCGGACACCTTACGAGCAGTACTTC,CSAAAPRTPYEQYF